These 2 T cell receptor beta chains originate from one sample sequenced in a study of brain T cells in children with intractable seizures. Time point in this sample: blood from clinic visit 5 months post-surgery; TSC patient then seizure free. The protocol was immunoSEQ multiplex PCR, while the TCRdb copy is restricted to in-frame clones and leaves out a portion. This table holds about 350,000 clones, over 90% found once. The sample was peripheral blood, taken approximately 5 months after surgery. The receptor set was obtained from a boy younger than two with tuberous sclerosis and intractable seizures.

This chain uses TRBV4-1 with TRBJ2-5; no reliable D call. V lost 4 bases to trimming and J lost 3 bases, with 18 bases between them. In germline, CDR1 is MGHRA, CDR2 YSYEKL. This CDR3 comprises 16 residues. CDR3 bases: TGCGCCAGCAGCCCCAAGTTCGGGTTTTCGGAAGAGACCCAGTACTTC. Translating it yields CASSPKFGFSEETQYF.

The gene calls are TRBV4-2 and TRBJ2-7; D is possibly TRBD2 (6 bases). V lost 4 bases to trimming and J lost 6 bases, with 16 bases between them. Per the germline V gene, CDR1 is LGHNA and CDR2 is YNFKEQ. The CDR3 runs to 14 residues. CDR3 nucleotide sequence: TGTGCCAGCAGCCCTGGCTGGACTAAGGCCGAGCAGTACTTC. This gives the protein CASSPGWTKAEQYF.